What follows are 7 T cell receptor beta chains derived from one specimen sequenced in a study of regulatory T cells in long-lasting Graves disease. The time point here: persistent/refractory GD, antithyroid drugs over 5 years with positive TRAb. TCR sequences were obtained from RNA taken from PBMCs. The TCR beta library used iRepertoire HTBI primers with Arm-PCR amplification of CDR3. TCRdb reanalysed the multiplex PCR reads using MiXCR and keeps one entry per CDR3 protein. The data show hundreds of thousands of distinct CDR3 sequences, around 21% seen once. Sample: peripheral blood mononuclear cells (PBMCs), taken when the disease was refractory, from a patient treated with antithyroid drugs. The receptors shown here come from a female donor with Graves disease.

This clonotype was found once. The chain carries TRBV20-1 and TRBJ2-2; maybe TRBD2 (5 bases). Between the trimmed V and J ends, which lost 0 bases and 6 bases, there was a span of 17 bases. Germline CDR1 and CDR2: DFQATT and SNEGSKA (reference sequence). CDR3 length equals 16 residues. The CDR3 reads CSARDARAAGSGELFF. The DNA for the CDR3 is TGCAGTGCTAGAGACGCTAGGGCCGCGGGCTCCGGGGAGCTGTTTTTT.

This clonotype appeared a few times. V is TRBV6-1 and J is TRBJ1-2; 7 bases line up with TRBD1. The CDR3 has 12 amino acids. CDR1 MNHNS and CDR2 SASEGT come from the germline V gene. Trimming cost V 6 bases and J 7 bases; bases outside gene matches: 5. The CDR3 reads CASSPDRSGYTF. The CDR3 DNA reads as TGTGCCAGCAGCCCGGACAGGTCTGGCTACACCTTC.

Ten or more counts support this clonotype. The chain combines TRBV27 with TRBJ2-6, with D tentatively TRBD2 (6 bases). In germline, CDR1 is MNHEY, CDR2 SMNVEV (reference sequence). This CDR3 has 15 residues. V lost 3 bases and J 3 bases, leaving 9 bases between the germline ends. The CDR3: CASSFGGSGANVLTF. The CDR3 DNA reads as TGTGCCAGCAGTTTCGGGGGAAGTGGGGCCAACGTCCTGACTTTC.

This clonotype came up many times. The chain recombines TRBV6-1 with TRBJ2-7, with D possibly matching TRBD1 (6 bases). This CDR3 region has 15 residues. V lost 6 bases, J lost 0 bases, and 15 bases lay in between. Looked up from germline, CDR1 is MNHNS and CDR2 is SASEGT. CDR3 sequence: CASRTGTPASYEQYF. The CDR3 DNA reads as TGTGCCAGCAGAACAGGGACACCAGCCTCCTACGAGCAGTACTTC.

This clonotype was seen at least ten times. The V call is TRBV28, the J call TRBJ2-2; D is unresolved. CDR1 MDHEN and CDR2 SYDVKM come from the germline V gene. The length of the CDR3 is 15 residues. Trimming removed 6 bases from V and 3 bases from J, with 14 bases in between. The CDR3: CASREDLRDTGELFF. The CDR3 DNA reads TGTGCCAGCAGGGAAGACTTAAGGGACACCGGGGAGCTGTTTTTT.

The chain joins TRBV15 to TRBJ2-7, with 7 bases matching TRBD1. CDR1 and CDR2 from the germline V gene are LNHNV and YYDKDF (reference sequence). The CDR3 is 13 amino acids. With V trimmed by 3 bases and J by 6 bases, 5 bases remained unmatched. CDR3 DNA sequence: TGTGCCACCAGCAGGGTCGACAGGGCCGAGCAGTACTTC. As protein: CATSRVDRAEQYF.

This clonotype was observed at least ten times. The rearrangement uses TRBV20-1 and TRBJ1-1, with D unresolved. There are 12 residues in the CDR3. V shed 6 bases and J shed 5 bases, with 13 bases lying between them. Germline V gene lookup returns CDR1 DFQATT and CDR2 SNEGSKA (reference sequence). The CDR3 DNA is TGCAGTGCACCCTCAAGCGGGACTGAAGCTTTCTTT. Translation gives CSAPSSGTEAFF.